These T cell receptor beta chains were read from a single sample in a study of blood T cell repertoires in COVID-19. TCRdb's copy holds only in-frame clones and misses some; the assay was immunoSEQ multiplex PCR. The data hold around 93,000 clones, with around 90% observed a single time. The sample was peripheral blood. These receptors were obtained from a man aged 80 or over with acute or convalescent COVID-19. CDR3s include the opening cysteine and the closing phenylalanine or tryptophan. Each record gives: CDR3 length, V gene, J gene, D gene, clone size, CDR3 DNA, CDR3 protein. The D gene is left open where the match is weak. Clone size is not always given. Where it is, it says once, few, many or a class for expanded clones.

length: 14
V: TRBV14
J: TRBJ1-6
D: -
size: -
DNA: TGTGCCAGCAGCCAACAGGGAGGGCACGCACCCCTCCACTTT
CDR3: CASSQQGGHAPLHF

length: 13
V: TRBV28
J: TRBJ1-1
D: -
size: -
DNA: TGTGCCAGCAGTAATTACAGGGCTCCTCGGGCTTTCTTT
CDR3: CASSNYRAPRAFF

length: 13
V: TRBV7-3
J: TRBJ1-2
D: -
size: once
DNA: TGTGCCAGCAGCTTGTCCAAAAACTATGGCTACACCTTC
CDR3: CASSLSKNYGYTF

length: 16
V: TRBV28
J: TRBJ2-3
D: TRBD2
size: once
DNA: TGTGCCAGCAGTTCCCGTAGCGGGAGTAGGCCAGATACGCAGTATTTT
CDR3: CASSSRSGSRPDTQYF

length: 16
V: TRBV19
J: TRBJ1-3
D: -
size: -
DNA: TGTGCCAGTAGTATAGCCCCGGGTCTCTCTGGAAACACCATATATTTT
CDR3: CASSIAPGLSGNTIYF

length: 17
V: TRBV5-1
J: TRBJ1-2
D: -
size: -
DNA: TGCGCCAGCAGCTCGCCTGCAGGGCAGGCCCTCCACTATGGCTACACCTTC
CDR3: CASSSPAGQALHYGYTF

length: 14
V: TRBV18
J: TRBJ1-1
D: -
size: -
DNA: TGTGCCAGCTCACCGTCGGACAAGAACACTGAAGCTTTCTTT
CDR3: CASSPSDKNTEAFF

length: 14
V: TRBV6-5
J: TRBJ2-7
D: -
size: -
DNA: TGTGCCAGCAGGTCGACCGGGACTGGCTACGAGCAGTACTTC
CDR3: CASRSTGTGYEQYF

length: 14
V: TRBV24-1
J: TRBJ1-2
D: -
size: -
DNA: TGTGCCACCAGTGATCGGGGGGCGGCCTATGGCTACACCTTC
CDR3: CATSDRGAAYGYTF

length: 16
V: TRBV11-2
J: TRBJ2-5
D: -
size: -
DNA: TGTGCCAGCAGCTTAGGAGGTAACGAATACCAAGAGACCCAGTACTTC
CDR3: CASSLGGNEYQETQYF

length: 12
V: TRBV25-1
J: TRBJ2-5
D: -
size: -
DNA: TGTGCCAGCAGACAGGACAGTGAGACCCAGTACTTC
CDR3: CASRQDSETQYF

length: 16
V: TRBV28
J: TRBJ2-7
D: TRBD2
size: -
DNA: TGTGCCAGCAGTCCCGGGGGAGGGAAAGGTGCCTACGAGCAGTACTTC
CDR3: CASSPGGGKGAYEQYF

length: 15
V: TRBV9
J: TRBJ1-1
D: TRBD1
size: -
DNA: TGTGCCAGCAGCGTAGGGGGGACAGGGAGTACTGAAGCTTTCTTT
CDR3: CASSVGGTGSTEAFF

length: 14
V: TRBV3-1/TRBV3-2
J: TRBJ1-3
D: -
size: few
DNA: TGTGCCAGCAGCCAAAGGGGCCTTGGAAACACCATATATTTT
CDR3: CASSQRGLGNTIYF

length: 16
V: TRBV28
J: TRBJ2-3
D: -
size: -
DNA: TGTGCCAGCAGTTACAGTCTGAGGGTGAGCACAGATACGCAGTATTTT
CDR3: CASSYSLRVSTDTQYF

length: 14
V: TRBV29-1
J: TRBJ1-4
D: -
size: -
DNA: TGCAGCGTGGCCGGACAGTCAACTAATGAAAAACTGTTTTTT
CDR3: CSVAGQSTNEKLFF

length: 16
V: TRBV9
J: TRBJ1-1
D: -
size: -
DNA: TGTGCCAGCAGCGTAGCTCTTGCGGGGGCGCACACTGAAGCTTTCTTT
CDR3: CASSVALAGAHTEAFF

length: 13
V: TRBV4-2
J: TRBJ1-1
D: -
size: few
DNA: TGTGCCAGCAGCCAAGATTTCGCGTCTGAAGCTTTCTTT
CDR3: CASSQDFASEAFF

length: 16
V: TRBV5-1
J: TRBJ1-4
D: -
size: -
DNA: TGCGCCAGCAGCCCCGGGGAGACCTCAACTAATGAAAAACTGTTTTTT
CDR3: CASSPGETSTNEKLFF

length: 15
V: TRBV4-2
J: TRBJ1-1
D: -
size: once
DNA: TGTGCCAGCAGCCAAGATTGGCAGGGGAACACTGAAGCTTTCTTT
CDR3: CASSQDWQGNTEAFF

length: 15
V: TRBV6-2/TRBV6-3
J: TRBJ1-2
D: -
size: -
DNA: TGTGCCAGCAGCCCCGGCGGGGGGCCCAACTATGGCTACACCTTC
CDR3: CASSPGGGPNYGYTF

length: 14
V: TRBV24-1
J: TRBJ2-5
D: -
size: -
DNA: TGTGCCACCAGTGGAACCAGGGTCCCAGAGACCCAGTACTTC
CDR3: CATSGTRVPETQYF

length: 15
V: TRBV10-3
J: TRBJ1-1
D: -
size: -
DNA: TGTGCCATCAGTGGCCAGGGGCATGGGGACACTGAAGCTTTCTTT
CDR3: CAISGQGHGDTEAFF

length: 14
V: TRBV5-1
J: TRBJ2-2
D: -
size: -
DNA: TGCGCCAGCAGCTCCCTGGACGGAGGGAGGGAGCTGTTTTTT
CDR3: CASSSLDGGRELFF

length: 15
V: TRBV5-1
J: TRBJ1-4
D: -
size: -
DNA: TGCGCCAGCAGCCAGCAACAAGGAGCTAATGAAAAACTGTTTTTT
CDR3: CASSQQQGANEKLFF

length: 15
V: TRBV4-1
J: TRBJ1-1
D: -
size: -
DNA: TGCGCCAGCAGCCCCCAGACAGGAAGCTTTCGTCAAGCTTTCTTT
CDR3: CASSPQTGSFRQAFF

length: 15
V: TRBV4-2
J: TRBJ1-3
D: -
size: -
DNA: TGTGCCAGCAGCCAAGCTGGGGCTTCTGGAAACACCATATATTTT
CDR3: CASSQAGASGNTIYF

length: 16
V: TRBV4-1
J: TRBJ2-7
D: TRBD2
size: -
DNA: TGCGCCAGCAGCCAAGGGAGAGCGGGACGCGAGGGCGAGCAGTACTTC
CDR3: CASSQGRAGREGEQYF

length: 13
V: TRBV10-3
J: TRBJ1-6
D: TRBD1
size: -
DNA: TGTGCCATCAGTGGGGACAGCAATTCACCCCTCCACTTT
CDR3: CAISGDSNSPLHF

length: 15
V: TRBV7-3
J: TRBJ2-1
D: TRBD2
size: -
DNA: TGTGCCAGCAGCTTACTAGGGCTAGCGGACAATGAGCAGTTCTTC
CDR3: CASSLLGLADNEQFF

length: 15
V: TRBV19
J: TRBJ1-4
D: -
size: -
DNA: TGTGCCAGCACAGGATTGACGGCAACTAATGAAAAACTGTTTTTT
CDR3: CASTGLTATNEKLFF

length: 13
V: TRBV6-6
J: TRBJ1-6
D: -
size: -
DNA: TGTGCCAGCAAAGACGGGTCTGGTTCACCCCTCCACTTT
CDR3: CASKDGSGSPLHF

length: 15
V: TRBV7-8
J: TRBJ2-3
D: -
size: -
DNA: TGTGCCAGCAGCTTCTACGGGGGAAGCACAGATACGCAGTATTTT
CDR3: CASSFYGGSTDTQYF

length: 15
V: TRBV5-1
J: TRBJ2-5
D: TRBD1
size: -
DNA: TGCGCCAGCAGCTTGGAACAGGGGTTGGAAGAGACCCAGTACTTC
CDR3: CASSLEQGLEETQYF

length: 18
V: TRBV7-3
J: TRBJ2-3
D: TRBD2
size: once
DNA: TGTGCCAGCAGCCCGAATCAGCCGGGACTAGCGAGCACAGATACGCAGTATTTT
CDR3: CASSPNQPGLASTDTQYF

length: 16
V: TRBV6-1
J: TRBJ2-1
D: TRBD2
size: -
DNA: TGTGCCAGCAGTGAAGCGCGCGGGAGCGAATACAATGAGCAGTTCTTC
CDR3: CASSEARGSEYNEQFF

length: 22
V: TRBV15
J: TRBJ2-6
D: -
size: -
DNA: TGTGCCACCAGCAGAGATATCTCATTGGCCGGAGGGGATACCTCTGGGGCCAACGTCCTGACTTTC
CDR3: CATSRDISLAGGDTSGANVLTF

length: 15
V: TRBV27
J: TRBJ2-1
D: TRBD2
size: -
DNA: TGTGCCAGCAGTTCGGCGCTAGCGGGATCCAATGAGCAGTTCTTC
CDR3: CASSSALAGSNEQFF

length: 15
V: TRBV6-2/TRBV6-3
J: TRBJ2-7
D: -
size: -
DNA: TGTGCCAGCAGTTTCTATATCGGGGGGCCCGGCGAGCAGTACTTC
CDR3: CASSFYIGGPGEQYF

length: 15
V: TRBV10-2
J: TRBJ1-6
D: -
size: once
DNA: TGCGCCAGCAGTGAGCCCTTATGGAGTAATTCACCCCTCCACTTT
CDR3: CASSEPLWSNSPLHF

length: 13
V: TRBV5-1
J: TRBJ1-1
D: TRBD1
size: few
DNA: TGCGCCAGCAGCGGACAGGGTAGCACTGAAGCTTTCTTT
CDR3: CASSGQGSTEAFF

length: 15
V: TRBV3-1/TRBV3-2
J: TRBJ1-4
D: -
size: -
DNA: TGTGCCAGCAGTCACTCGGGGGCAACTAATGAAAAACTGTTTTTT
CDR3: CASSHSGATNEKLFF